This entry concerns a single TCR beta chain. The same CDR3 is also encoded by other DNA sequences in this sample. This sample was taken from a study of blood T cell repertoires in COVID-19. This table comes from immunoSEQ multiplex PCR, and its TCRdb copy is limited to in-frame clones, with some not included. The top ten clones hold 1.5% to 2% of a sample with around 300,000 clones, roughly 88% of them seen once. The sequenced sample was peripheral blood. The receptor was derived from a woman in her twenties or thirties with COVID-19, enrolled during active disease.

The CDR3 bases are TGTGCCAGTAGTATAGGGACTAGCGGGGGTGGAGAGCAGTTCTTC. It specifies CASSIGTSGGGEQFF. The V and J genes are TRBV19 and TRBJ2-1; TRBD2 aligns across 13 bases. Germline values: CDR1 LNHDA, CDR2 SQIVND (reference sequence). This CDR3 is 15 amino acids long. Trimming cost V 1 base and J 10 bases; bases outside gene matches: 4.